These T cell receptor beta chains were read from a single sample in a study of blood T cell repertoires in COVID-19. Method: immunoSEQ multiplex PCR; TCRdb's copy keeps in-frame clones and lacks some. Here the sample spans about 480,000 clones, around nine tenths being singletons. The sequencing sample was made of peripheral blood. The source is a woman aged 25 to 39 with acute or convalescent COVID-19. The CDR3 runs from the conserved cysteine through the conserved F or W. The order of the fields is J gene, V gene, clone size, D gene, CDR3 DNA, CDR3 protein. D genes are given only for firm matches. For some rows the clone size is stated as once, few or many, or as a class when expanded; others skip it.

j_gene: TRBJ2-3
v_gene: TRBV18
abundance: NA
d_gene: NA
CDR3nt: TGTGCCAGCTCACCTGATCAGGGGGGAGATACGCAGTATTTT
CDR3aa: CASSPDQGGDTQYF

j_gene: TRBJ1-2
v_gene: TRBV3-1/TRBV3-2
abundance: NA
d_gene: NA
CDR3nt: TGTGCCAGCAGCCAAGATCGGGGAGGGCCCTATGGCTACACCTTC
CDR3aa: CASSQDRGGPYGYTF

j_gene: TRBJ1-4
v_gene: TRBV13
abundance: NA
d_gene: TRBD1
CDR3nt: TGTGCCAGCAGTTCCGGGACAGCAACTAATGAAAAACTGTTTTTT
CDR3aa: CASSSGTATNEKLFF

j_gene: TRBJ1-6
v_gene: TRBV7-6
abundance: NA
d_gene: NA
CDR3nt: TGTGCCAGCAGCTTAGCGCGAGGGTTTAATTCACCCCTCCACTTT
CDR3aa: CASSLARGFNSPLHF

j_gene: TRBJ1-4
v_gene: TRBV30
abundance: NA
d_gene: TRBD1
CDR3nt: TGTGCCTATTTAACCGGGACAGGGGATGAAAAACTGTTTTTT
CDR3aa: CAYLTGTGDEKLFF

j_gene: TRBJ2-5
v_gene: TRBV6-1
abundance: few
d_gene: TRBD2
CDR3nt: TGTGCCAGCAGTCAAGCGGGGGGGGAGACCCAGTACTTC
CDR3aa: CASSQAGGETQYF

j_gene: TRBJ1-2
v_gene: TRBV5-6
abundance: NA
d_gene: TRBD1
CDR3nt: TGTGCCAGCAGCGGGGACAGGGGGCGTCGGTATGGCTACACCTTC
CDR3aa: CASSGDRGRRYGYTF

j_gene: TRBJ2-3
v_gene: TRBV5-5
abundance: NA
d_gene: TRBD2
CDR3nt: TGTGCCAGCAGCTATTCACTAGCGGGGGGGAGGAGCACAGATACGCAGTATTTT
CDR3aa: CASSYSLAGGRSTDTQYF

j_gene: TRBJ2-2
v_gene: TRBV6-5
abundance: few
d_gene: TRBD1
CDR3nt: TGTGCCAGCAGTCGAACAGGGGGCAACACCGGGGAGCTGTTTTTT
CDR3aa: CASSRTGGNTGELFF

j_gene: TRBJ2-7
v_gene: TRBV30
abundance: NA
d_gene: NA
CDR3nt: TGTGCCTGGGACACAGGTGACGAGCAGTACTTC
CDR3aa: CAWDTGDEQYF

j_gene: TRBJ2-7
v_gene: TRBV5-4
abundance: NA
d_gene: NA
CDR3nt: TGTGCCAGCAGCGCGGGACTTTTTTACGAGCAGTACTTC
CDR3aa: CASSAGLFYEQYF

j_gene: TRBJ1-6
v_gene: TRBV6-5
abundance: NA
d_gene: NA
CDR3nt: TGTGCCAGCAACCCAGGACAGCGTAATTCACCCCTCCACTTT
CDR3aa: CASNPGQRNSPLHF

j_gene: TRBJ2-2
v_gene: TRBV6-1
abundance: NA
d_gene: NA
CDR3nt: TGTGCCAGCAGATATAGTGGGGAGCTGTTTTTT
CDR3aa: CASRYSGELFF

j_gene: TRBJ1-5
v_gene: TRBV12-3/TRBV12-4
abundance: NA
d_gene: TRBD1
CDR3nt: TGTGCCAGTTGCAGGGGGCATCAGCCCCAGCATTTT
CDR3aa: CASCRGHQPQHF

j_gene: TRBJ2-1
v_gene: TRBV3-1/TRBV3-2
abundance: NA
d_gene: TRBD1
CDR3nt: TGTGCCAGCAGCCAAGAGGGGACAGGGATTAATGAGCAGTTCTTC
CDR3aa: CASSQEGTGINEQFF